These 9 T cell receptor beta chains came from one sample sequenced in a study of blood T cell repertoires in COVID-19. The repertoire was sequenced with immunoSEQ multiplex PCR; TCRdb's copy has only in-frame clones and lacks some. The sample includes 30,000 or so clones, 75% to 90% of them seen just once. What was sequenced was peripheral blood. The receptors derive from a man older than 75 with acute or convalescent COVID-19.

V gene TRBV5-1 combines with J gene TRBJ1-1, with D hard to call. There are 13 residues in the CDR3. Germline values: CDR1 SGHRS, CDR2 YFSETQ. Trimming stripped 0 bases from V and 1 base from J, with 4 bases between. This CDR3 is CASSLDRNTEAFF. CDR3 coding DNA: TGCGCCAGCAGCTTGGACAGGAACACTGAAGCTTTCTTT.

This clone is a singleton in its sample. The V and J genes are TRBV6-5 and TRBJ1-2, with 12 bases lining up with TRBD1. The CDR3 has 14 residues. Germline lookup yields CDR1 MNHEY and CDR2 SVGAGI. Trimming removed 6 bases from V and 8 bases from J; junction bases left unmatched: 7. The CDR3 nucleotides are TGTGCCAGCAGCCCCGGGACAGGGGGCAGGGGCTACACCTTC. As protein: CASSPGTGGRGYTF.

This clone was recorded a few times. V is TRBV19 and J is TRBJ2-2; perhaps TRBD2 as D (6 bases). The germline V and J ends were trimmed by 3 bases and 4 bases, with 15 bases remaining between them. From germline, CDR1 is LNHDA and CDR2 SQIVND (reference sequence). The CDR3 has 16 residues. The CDR3 protein is CASSIRRGRGTGELFF. The CDR3 coding sequence is TGTGCCAGTAGTATTAGGCGGGGCCGGGGCACCGGGGAGCTGTTTTTT.

The chain joins TRBV5-1 to TRBJ1-5, with a tentative D call TRBD1 (6 bases). The CDR3 totals 19 residues. V dropped 6 bases and J dropped 2 bases, with 27 bases sitting between them. Germline CDR1 SGHRS, CDR2 YFSETQ. The CDR3 DNA follows: TGCGCCAGCATTGACTGGACAGTTCCGCCTACAGACGGCAATCAGCCCCAGCATTTT. It yields the protein CASIDWTVPPTDGNQPQHF.

The chain joins TRBV9 to TRBJ2-5; D gene ambiguous. Deletions cut 1 base from V and 0 bases from J, with 4 bases between. The CDR3 is made up of 13 amino acids. Germline CDR1 reads SGDLS; CDR2 reads YYNGEE. The CDR3 region has the DNA TGTGCCAGCAGCGTAACAGACCAAGAGACCCAGTACTTC. Protein product: CASSVTDQETQYF.

J is TRBJ1-1 and V is TRBV7-9, with TRBD1 matching over 7 bases. There are 15 residues in the CDR3. V shed 6 bases and J 4 bases; nucleotides not matched to a gene: 11. Germline loops: CDR1 SEHNR, CDR2 FQNEAQ (reference sequence). CDR3 residues: CASRPKDRLGTEAFF. The CDR3 DNA is TGTGCCAGCAGACCGAAGGACAGGTTAGGCACTGAAGCTTTCTTT.

The chain joins TRBV7-9 to TRBJ1-1; no definite D call. Germline V gives CDR1 SEHNR, CDR2 FQNEAQ (reference sequence). V shed 10 bases and J shed 11 bases, with 20 bases lying between them. The CDR3 runs to 12 residues. Here the CDR3 DNA reads TGTGCCACCCGTCGGGGTGGGGAAGACGCTTTCTTT. Translating gives CATRRGGEDAFF.

V usage is TRBV11-2 and J usage is TRBJ1-1, with D hard to call. V was clipped by 5 bases and J by 1 base, with 11 bases between them. The CDR3 sequence is 14 residues long. The germline CDR1 and CDR2 sequences are SGHAT and FQNNGV. The DNA of the CDR3 is TGTGCCAGCAGCCCCAGGCTTGAGAACACTGAAGCTTTCTTT. Its translation is CASSPRLENTEAFF. Combining the CDR3 with reference TRBV11-2 and TRBJ1-1 gives the whole variable domain EAGVAQSPRYKIIEKRQSVAFWCNPISGHATLYWYQQILGQGPKLLIQFQNNGVVDDSQLPKDRFSAERLKGVDSTLKIQPAKLEDSAVYLCASSPRLENTEAFFGQGTRLTVV.

This chain uses TRBV6-5 with TRBJ1-6; no reliable D call. The CDR3 spans 14 residues. Germline-derived CDR1 and CDR2 are MNHEY and SVGAGI. V lost 2 bases to trimming and J lost 7 bases, with 9 bases between them. CDR3 region: CASSYTEKNSPLHF. The CDR3 DNA sequence: TGTGCCAGCAGTTACACAGAAAAAAATTCACCCCTCCACTTT.